Following are 6 T cell receptor beta chains from one sample sequenced in a study of shared clonotypes between healthy human individuals. Profiling relied on immunoSEQ multiplex PCR, and the TCRdb table lists in-frame clones only, not all of them. Of roughly 200,000 clones in the sample, roughly 70% were seen once. The sample was memory CD4+ T cells sorted from blood. The sample's subset: CD45RA-negative fraction. The origin of the receptors is a man younger than 40 in good health.

The sample holds a few counts of this clone. The chain carries TRBV5-1 and TRBJ2-7, with TRBD1 matching 9 bases. Trimming at V came to 0 bases and at J to 3 bases, leaving 7 bases not matched to a gene. The germline V gene has CDR1 SGHRS and CDR2 YFSETQ. This CDR3 comprises 16 residues. Here the CDR3 DNA reads TGCGCCAGCAGCTTGGCCGGGACAGGGAACCTCTACGAGCAGTACTTC. This sequence encodes CASSLAGTGNLYEQYF. Together with reference TRBV5-1 and TRBJ2-7, the CDR3 gives the full variable domain: KAGVTQTPRYLIKTRGQQVTLSCSPISGHRSVSWYQQTPGQGLQFLFEYFSETQRNKGNFPGRFSGRQFSNSRSEMNVSTLELGDSALYLCASSLAGTGNLYEQYFGPGTRLTVT.

This clone was picked up a small number of times. The chain uses TRBV5-4 and TRBJ2-3; TRBD1 aligns across 9 bases. The length of the CDR3 is 17 residues. Germline lookup yields CDR1 SGHNT and CDR2 YYREEE (reference sequence). The V segment lost 4 bases and the J segment 1 base; nucleotides outside the gene matches: 10. CDR3 protein: CASSLDLRQGGTDTQYF. The CDR3 region has the DNA TGTGCCAGCAGCCTGGACCTCCGACAGGGGGGCACAGATACGCAGTATTTT.

This chain connects TRBV6-7 to TRBJ2-2; D is undetermined. TRBV6-7 counts as an open reading frame of uncertain function. Deletions cut 0 bases from V and 3 bases from J, with 8 bases between. This CDR3 has 15 residues. Written as DNA, the CDR3 is TGTGCCAGCAGTTACTCCGGTGTACACACCGGGGAGCTGTTTTTT. This encodes CASSYSGVHTGELFF.

This clone was seen at least ten times. The same CDR3 also results from other DNA sequences found in this sample. The chain uses TRBV18 and TRBJ2-2; D not resolved. Germline V CDR1 and CDR2: KGHSH, LQKENI. The CDR3 loop spans 13 amino acids. Trimming stripped 3 bases from V and 1 base from J, with 3 bases between. DNA for the CDR3: TGTGCCAGCTCACCTCAGAACACCGGGGAGCTGTTTTTT. This translates into CASSPQNTGELFF.

V is TRBV25-1 and J is TRBJ2-2; TRBD1 aligns across 7 bases. This CDR3 has 11 residues. V was pared by 8 bases and J by 9 bases, with 3 bases of the junction left unmatched. The germline V gene encodes CDR1 MGHDK and CDR2 SYGVNS. CDR3 protein: CASRDSWELFF. CDR3 nucleotides: TGTGCCAGCCGGGACAGTTGGGAGCTGTTTTTT.

V usage is TRBV6-1 and J usage is TRBJ2-6; tentatively, D is TRBD1 (5 bases). Germline V lookup: CDR1 MNHNS, CDR2 SASEGT. This CDR3 region has 14 residues. V lost 5 bases to trimming and J lost 2 bases, with 7 bases between them. The CDR3 nucleotides read TGTGCCAGCAGTCAGGGCCCTGGGGCCAACGTCCTGACTTTC. It yields the protein CASSQGPGANVLTF.